These T cell receptor beta chains were read from a single sample in a study of CD8 T cells in Susac syndrome. MiXCR was run by TCRdb on the immunoSEQ multiplex PCR reads, yielding one entry per CDR3 protein. The repertoire holds over 200,000 distinct CDR3 sequences, with 95% as singletons. Sequenced material: CD4+ T cells from PBMCs. The receptor source for this set is a human donor with multiple sclerosis. The CDR3 runs from the conserved cysteine through the conserved F or W. D genes are given only for firm matches. Clone size appears in some rows only: once, few, many, or a class for an expanded clone.

j_call d_call v_call clone_size cdr3_aa cdr3_nt
TRBJ1-6 . TRBV20-1 . CSARDWVGSPLHF TGCAGTGCTAGAGATTGGGTAGGCTCACCCCTCCACTTT
TRBJ2-5 . TRBV30 . CAWGAPPLGETQYF TGTGCCTGGGGGGCCCCGCCACTGGGAGAGACCCAGTACTTC
TRBJ1-6 TRBD1 TRBV20-1 . CSARQGPNSPLHF TGCAGTGCTCGACAGGGGCCGAATTCACCCCTCCACTTT
TRBJ1-1 . TRBV5-1 . CASSSYRVDNTEAFF TGCGCCAGCAGCTCCTACAGGGTAGACAACACTGAAGCTTTCTTT
TRBJ2-1 . TRBV20-1 . CSASETGNFLEQFF TGCAGTGCTAGTGAAACAGGGAATTTTCTTGAGCAGTTCTTC
TRBJ2-3 TRBD2 TRBV20-1 . CSARDRGFSGGDTQYF TGCAGTGCTAGAGATCGGGGCTTCAGCGGGGGAGATACGCAGTATTTT
TRBJ1-4 . TRBV5-4 . CASSSWMTNEKLFF TGTGCCAGCAGCTCTTGGATGACTAATGAAAAACTGTTTTTT
TRBJ2-1 TRBD2 TRBV24-1 . CATSDPRDPGLGQFF TGTGCCACCAGTGATCCGCGGGATCCGGGACTAGGGCAGTTCTTC
TRBJ2-1 . TRBV7-9 . CASRRSSYNEQFF TGTGCCAGCAGGAGGAGCTCCTACAATGAGCAGTTCTTC
TRBJ1-4 TRBD1 TRBV3-1 . CASSQGQGGLFF TGTGCCAGCAGCCAAGGACAGGGAGGACTGTTTTTT
TRBJ2-3 . TRBV4-2 . CASSQGTDTDTQYF TGTGCCAGCAGCCAAGGGACAGACACAGATACGCAGTATTTT
TRBJ1-6 TRBD1 TRBV20-1 . CSANPTGDSNNSPLHF TGCAGTGCTAACCCAACAGGGGACTCAAATAATTCACCCCTCCACTTT
TRBJ2-7 . TRBV7-9 . CASSAQGHYEQYF TGTGCCAGCAGCGCTCAGGGCCACTACGAGCAGTACTTC
TRBJ2-6 . TRBV18 . CASSPLGGTGANVLTF TGTGCCAGCTCACCTCTTGGGGGGACCGGAGCCAACGTCCTGACTTTC
TRBJ2-3 . TRBV5-1 . CASSVRGEDTQYF TGCGCCAGCAGCGTAAGGGGTGAGGATACGCAGTATTTT
TRBJ1-6 . TRBV5-4 . CASSWELGPGSPLHF TGTGCCAGCAGCTGGGAACTAGGGCCGGGCTCACCCCTCCACTTT
TRBJ2-5 TRBD1 TRBV20-1 . CSAREQGKETQYF TGCAGTGCTAGGGAACAGGGGAAAGAGACCCAGTACTTC
TRBJ2-1 TRBD2 TRBV7-3 . CASSLWRGGHNEQFF TGTGCCAGCAGCTTATGGCGGGGGGGCCACAATGAGCAGTTCTTC
TRBJ1-4 . TRBV20-1 . CSAEKNEKLFF TGCAGTGCCGAGAAGAATGAAAAACTGTTTTTT
TRBJ2-7 . TRBV28 . CASAGQTYEQYF TGTGCCAGCGCCGGACAGACCTACGAGCAGTACTTC
TRBJ2-2 TRBD2 TRBV30 . CAWSPGTSGAELFF TGTGCCTGGAGTCCCGGGACTAGCGGGGCGGAGCTGTTTTTT
TRBJ2-2 . TRBV7-9 . CASRGITGELFF TGTGCCAGCAGAGGGATCACCGGGGAGCTGTTTTTT
TRBJ1-1 TRBD1 TRBV2 once CASSETGGMNTEAFF TGTGCCAGCAGTGAGACAGGGGGTATGAACACTGAAGCTTTCTTT
TRBJ2-5 TRBD2 TRBV9 . CASSVSGTRVETQYF TGTGCCAGCAGCGTCTCCGGGACTAGGGTAGAGACCCAGTACTTC
TRBJ1-4 . TRBV7-8 . CASSSRKGWEKLFF TGTGCCAGCAGCTCCCGTAAGGGCTGGGAAAAACTGTTTTTT
TRBJ2-7 . TRBV20-1 . CSARATLSYEQYF TGCAGTGCTAGAGCGACATTATCCTACGAGCAGTACTTC
TRBJ2-5 . TRBV20-1 . CSATEGIKETQYF TGCAGTGCTACCGAGGGCATTAAAGAGACCCAGTACTTC
TRBJ1-1 . TRBV6-1 . CASGAVVGLRDTEAFF TGTGCCAGCGGGGCTGTTGTGGGGTTAAGGGACACTGAAGCTTTCTTT
TRBJ2-7 TRBD1 TRBV29-1 . CSVWDSFSYEQYF TGCAGCGTCTGGGACAGTTTTTCCTACGAGCAGTACTTC
TRBJ2-7 . TRBV3-1 . CASRNTGLGSYEQYF TGTGCCAGCAGAAATACAGGACTTGGCTCCTACGAGCAGTACTTC
TRBJ2-1 TRBD1 TRBV29-1 . CSADWDRNAGEQFF TGCAGCGCCGATTGGGACAGGAATGCGGGAGAGCAGTTCTTC
TRBJ2-7 TRBD1 TRBV7-2 . CASSPRTGPSYEQYF TGTGCCAGCAGCCCACGGACAGGACCATCCTACGAGCAGTACTTC
TRBJ2-3 . TRBV5-6 . CASSLDSGIRDTQYF TGTGCCAGCAGCTTGGATAGCGGCATTAGAGATACGCAGTATTTT
TRBJ1-5 . TRBV12-5 once CASGLVDLHQPQHF TGTGCTAGTGGTTTGGTAGACCTTCATCAGCCCCAGCATTTT
TRBJ1-2 . TRBV9 . CASSVLGRSGVGGYTF TGTGCCAGCAGCGTACTGGGCCGTTCAGGGGTCGGCGGCTACACCTTC
TRBJ1-2 TRBD1 TRBV27 once CASSLFGDSYGYTF TGTGCCAGCAGTTTATTTGGGGACAGCTATGGCTACACCTTC
TRBJ2-7 TRBD2 TRBV29-1 . CSVVGLAGDYEQYF TGCAGCGTTGTGGGACTAGCGGGGGACTACGAGCAGTACTTC
TRBJ2-7 . TRBV5-1 few CASSSSGLHYEQYF TGCGCCAGCAGCTCTTCGGGACTCCACTACGAGCAGTACTTC
TRBJ1-2 . TRBV18 . CASSPRAAPNYGYTF TGTGCCAGCTCACCACGGGCAGCCCCTAACTATGGCTACACCTTC
TRBJ2-3 . TRBV20-1 . CSALDGGAITDTQYF TGCAGTGCTTTGGATGGGGGGGCCATCACAGATACGCAGTATTTT
TRBJ2-1 TRBD1 TRBV29-1 . CSVEGDRFNEQFF TGCAGCGTTGAAGGGGACAGGTTCAATGAGCAGTTCTTC
TRBJ2-1 TRBD1 TRBV20-1 . CSASPTGDFFEQFF TGCAGTGCTAGTCCTACAGGGGATTTCTTCGAGCAGTTCTTC
TRBJ2-7 TRBD1 TRBV6-5 . CASKWTGSTYEQYF TGTGCCAGCAAATGGACAGGGTCAACCTACGAGCAGTACTTC
TRBJ1-5 TRBD1 TRBV29-1 . CSRRGQAEESNQPQHF TGCAGCCGGAGGGGGCAGGCGGAGGAGAGCAATCAGCCCCAGCATTTT
TRBJ2-1 . TRBV12-3/TRBV12-4 . CASSFGLVGNEQFF TGTGCCAGCAGTTTTGGGCTAGTGGGCAATGAGCAGTTCTTC
TRBJ2-2 . TRBV29-1 . CSVSRGGELFF TGCAGCGTTTCTCGAGGGGGGGAGCTGTTTTTT
TRBJ1-4 . TRBV24-1 . CATRRWEKLFF TGTGCCACCCGACGCTGGGAAAAACTGTTTTTT
TRBJ1-1 . TRBV29-1 . CSTDRPEMNTEAFF TGCAGCACCGACCGCCCGGAGATGAACACTGAAGCTTTCTTT
TRBJ1-3 . TRBV7-2 . CASSRETGNTIYF TGTGCCAGCAGCCGCGAGACTGGAAACACCATATATTTT
TRBJ1-4 . TRBV5-1 . CASSLFGGGEKLFF TGCGCCAGCAGCTTGTTCGGGGGCGGTGAAAAACTGTTTTTT
TRBJ1-2 . TRBV2 once CASSEKGTAGYTF TGTGCCAGCAGTGAAAAGGGGACGGCTGGCTACACCTTC
TRBJ2-5 TRBD1 TRBV27 . CASAATGTGVPGETQYF TGTGCCAGCGCAGCGACCGGGACAGGGGTCCCCGGAGAGACCCAGTACTTC
TRBJ2-3 . TRBV20-1 . CSASRSDTQYF TGCAGTGCCTCGCGGTCAGATACGCAGTATTTT
TRBJ2-3 . TRBV5-6 . CASSLPGGRDTQYF TGTGCCAGCAGCTTGCCGGGTGGGCGGGATACGCAGTATTTT
TRBJ2-2 TRBD2 TRBV3-1 . CASSQPPGLVHTGELFF TGTGCCAGCAGCCAGCCTCCGGGACTAGTTCACACCGGGGAGCTGTTTTTT
TRBJ1-2 . TRBV12-3/TRBV12-4 . CASSLQSTNYGYTF TGTGCCAGCAGTTTACAGTCAACTAACTATGGCTACACCTTC
TRBJ1-2 . TRBV12-3/TRBV12-4 . CASTPGHTYGYTF TGTGCCAGCACCCCGGGACATACATATGGCTACACCTTC
TRBJ2-1 . TRBV9 . CASSALGRDEQFF TGTGCCAGCAGCGCGCTAGGCCGGGATGAGCAGTTCTTC